Listed below are T cell receptor beta chains from one sample, sequenced in a study of cytomegalovirus exposure and HLA in healthy donors. The assay was immunoSEQ multiplex PCR, and TCRdb's table has in-frame clones only and misses some. The sample consists of 120,000 or so clones, around 77% of them appearing once. The material sequenced was PBMCs. The receptors were sampled from a man aged 18 to 30 in good health and CMV-seropositive. CDR3s include the opening cysteine and the closing phenylalanine or tryptophan. Each record gives: J gene, clone size, V gene, D gene, CDR3 DNA, CDR3 protein. A D gene is named only where the DNA matches it firmly. Not all rows give a size; the values are once, few, many and, for expanded clones, a class.

J gene: TRBJ1-1
clone size: once
V gene: TRBV27
D gene: .
CDR3 DNA: TGTGCCAGCAGTTTAGGAAGTCCAGGGCGGTGGAACACTGAAGCTTTCTTT
CDR3 protein: CASSLGSPGRWNTEAFF

J gene: TRBJ1-1
clone size: .
V gene: TRBV6-1
D gene: .
CDR3 DNA: TGTGCCAGCAGTGAAGGGGGGGGAAGAACTGAAGCTTTCTTT
CDR3 protein: CASSEGGGRTEAFF

J gene: TRBJ1-2
clone size: medium-sized
V gene: TRBV4-1
D gene: .
CDR3 DNA: TGCGCCAGCAGCCAAGAGTTAGGACAGACACGCTATGGCTACACCTTC
CDR3 protein: CASSQELGQTRYGYTF

J gene: TRBJ1-1
clone size: few
V gene: TRBV6-5
D gene: .
CDR3 DNA: TGTGCCAGCAGTTACCACGAGGGGGGGCCGGGAACTGAAGCTTTCTTT
CDR3 protein: CASSYHEGGPGTEAFF

J gene: TRBJ1-2
clone size: .
V gene: TRBV29-1
D gene: .
CDR3 DNA: TGCAGCGCAGATCAAAATGGCTACACCTTC
CDR3 protein: CSADQNGYTF

J gene: TRBJ1-1
clone size: .
V gene: TRBV30
D gene: .
CDR3 DNA: TGTGCCTGGAGTAGGGGAAACCCTGAAGCTTTCTTT
CDR3 protein: CAWSRGNPEAFF

J gene: TRBJ2-3
clone size: .
V gene: TRBV4-2
D gene: .
CDR3 DNA: TGTGCCAGCAGCCAAGATACTGTGGGGGCCCGATCGGCAGATACGCAGTATTTT
CDR3 protein: CASSQDTVGARSADTQYF

J gene: TRBJ2-1
clone size: .
V gene: TRBV6-6
D gene: TRBD1
CDR3 DNA: TGTGCCAGCAGTCCCGGGACAGGGGGGTTCGGTGAGCAGTTCTTC
CDR3 protein: CASSPGTGGFGEQFF

J gene: TRBJ1-1
clone size: many
V gene: TRBV2
D gene: TRBD1
CDR3 DNA: TGTGCCAGCAGAATCAACTCGGGACAGGGTAACACTGAAGCTTTCTTT
CDR3 protein: CASRINSGQGNTEAFF

J gene: TRBJ2-1
clone size: once
V gene: TRBV5-6
D gene: TRBD2
CDR3 DNA: TGTGCCAGCAGCTTCCTAGCGGGGATCTCCTACAATGAGCAGTTCTTC
CDR3 protein: CASSFLAGISYNEQFF

J gene: TRBJ2-5
clone size: .
V gene: TRBV6-6
D gene: .
CDR3 DNA: TGTGCCAGCACCCAAAAGGACAGGAGGGGTCAAGAGACCCAGTACTTC
CDR3 protein: CASTQKDRRGQETQYF

J gene: TRBJ1-1
clone size: .
V gene: TRBV5-1
D gene: .
CDR3 DNA: TGCGCCAGCAGCTTGGGGTCCGGGAAGGGTTGGAACACTGAAGCTTTCTTT
CDR3 protein: CASSLGSGKGWNTEAFF

J gene: TRBJ1-2
clone size: .
V gene: TRBV13
D gene: TRBD1
CDR3 DNA: TGTGCCAGCAGCCCAGGGACAGTTCATGGCTACACCTTC
CDR3 protein: CASSPGTVHGYTF

J gene: TRBJ1-1
clone size: .
V gene: TRBV6-5
D gene: .
CDR3 DNA: TGTGCCAGCAGTTACGCCAGGGGCGGGAGCACTGAAGCTTTCTTT
CDR3 protein: CASSYARGGSTEAFF

J gene: TRBJ1-2
clone size: .
V gene: TRBV23-1
D gene: TRBD1
CDR3 DNA: TGCGCCAGCAACCGGGACAGGGTACGAGGGAGAGGCTACACCTTC
CDR3 protein: CASNRDRVRGRGYTF

J gene: TRBJ1-1
clone size: .
V gene: TRBV27
D gene: .
CDR3 DNA: TGTGCCAGCCACCCTTTTGAGGCAGCAGAAGCTTTCTTT
CDR3 protein: CASHPFEAAEAFF

J gene: TRBJ2-5
clone size: once
V gene: TRBV11-1
D gene: .
CDR3 DNA: TGTGCCAGCACCAGCGGGGCGGTCAGGGGAAGGGGAGAGACCCAGTACTTC
CDR3 protein: CASTSGAVRGRGETQYF

J gene: TRBJ1-1
clone size: once
V gene: TRBV15
D gene: TRBD1
CDR3 DNA: TGTGCCACCAGCAGGGTACAGGGGTTGAACACTGAAGCTTTCTTT
CDR3 protein: CATSRVQGLNTEAFF

J gene: TRBJ1-4
clone size: .
V gene: TRBV6-1
D gene: TRBD1
CDR3 DNA: TGTGCCAGCAGTGCTTGGGACAGCAATGAAAAACTGTTTTTT
CDR3 protein: CASSAWDSNEKLFF

J gene: TRBJ1-5
clone size: .
V gene: TRBV18
D gene: .
CDR3 DNA: TGTGCCAGCTCACCAAGGCGGACTTTTGGCAATCAGCCCCAGCATTTT
CDR3 protein: CASSPRRTFGNQPQHF

J gene: TRBJ2-1
clone size: once
V gene: TRBV5-1
D gene: TRBD1
CDR3 DNA: TGCGCCAGCAGCTTGGAACAGGGGTCCTACAATGAGCAGTTCTTC
CDR3 protein: CASSLEQGSYNEQFF

J gene: TRBJ1-2
clone size: .
V gene: TRBV13
D gene: TRBD1
CDR3 DNA: TGTGCCAGCAGCTTGCGTAAACAGGGGGAATACAACTATGGCTACACCTTC
CDR3 protein: CASSLRKQGEYNYGYTF

J gene: TRBJ1-5
clone size: few
V gene: TRBV6-5
D gene: TRBD1
CDR3 DNA: TGTGCCAGCAGCCCCTACAGGGGGGGTCAGCCCCAGCATTTT
CDR3 protein: CASSPYRGGQPQHF

J gene: TRBJ2-7
clone size: .
V gene: TRBV11-2
D gene: .
CDR3 DNA: TGTGCCAGCGGCCACGGAGGCTACGAGCAGTACTTC
CDR3 protein: CASGHGGYEQYF

J gene: TRBJ1-1
clone size: .
V gene: TRBV9
D gene: TRBD1
CDR3 DNA: TGTGCCAGCAGCCCACCGACAGGGGGCAACACTGAAGCTTTCTTT
CDR3 protein: CASSPPTGGNTEAFF

J gene: TRBJ1-2
clone size: .
V gene: TRBV18
D gene: TRBD1
CDR3 DNA: TGTGCCAGCTCCGCGACAGGGGCTAACTATGGCTACACCTTC
CDR3 protein: CASSATGANYGYTF

J gene: TRBJ1-5
clone size: .
V gene: TRBV11-2
D gene: TRBD1
CDR3 DNA: TGTGCCAGCAGCTCATCAGGGGGTCAGCCCCAGCATTTT
CDR3 protein: CASSSSGGQPQHF

J gene: TRBJ2-6
clone size: .
V gene: TRBV21-1
D gene: .
CDR3 DNA: TGTGCCAGCAGCCCCCGGTGGACAGTGACTTTGGCCAACGTCCTGACTTTC
CDR3 protein: CASSPRWTVTLANVLTF

J gene: TRBJ2-1
clone size: .
V gene: TRBV5-1
D gene: .
CDR3 DNA: TGCGCCAGCAGCTTGGTTCGACTAAGCGATGAGCAGTTCTTC
CDR3 protein: CASSLVRLSDEQFF

J gene: TRBJ2-5
clone size: .
V gene: TRBV28
D gene: .
CDR3 DNA: TGTGCCAGCAGTTTTTACCCGGGACACCCCAGGGCGGGAGAGACCCAGTACTTC
CDR3 protein: CASSFYPGHPRAGETQYF

J gene: TRBJ1-4
clone size: .
V gene: TRBV19
D gene: TRBD1
CDR3 DNA: TGTGCCAGTACTAGGACAGGAATTGCAGCTAATGAAAAACTGTTTTTT
CDR3 protein: CASTRTGIAANEKLFF

J gene: TRBJ1-1
clone size: .
V gene: TRBV4-1
D gene: TRBD1
CDR3 DNA: TGCGCCAGCAGCTTACAGGGGCTAGAGAGCACTGAAGCTTTCTTT
CDR3 protein: CASSLQGLESTEAFF

J gene: TRBJ2-3
clone size: .
V gene: TRBV5-1
D gene: .
CDR3 DNA: TGCGCCAGCAGCTTGTCTGGGAGGAACACAGATACGCAGTATTTT
CDR3 protein: CASSLSGRNTDTQYF

J gene: TRBJ2-3
clone size: few
V gene: TRBV6-1
D gene: TRBD2
CDR3 DNA: TGTGCCAGCAGTGGACTAGCGGGGGGGCCAGATACGCAGTATTTT
CDR3 protein: CASSGLAGGPDTQYF

J gene: TRBJ2-2
clone size: .
V gene: TRBV6-1
D gene: TRBD1
CDR3 DNA: TGTGCCAGCATTTGGGGACAGGCTAACACCGGGGAGCTGTTTTTT
CDR3 protein: CASIWGQANTGELFF

J gene: TRBJ1-1
clone size: .
V gene: TRBV5-4
D gene: TRBD1
CDR3 DNA: TGTGCCAGCAGCCCTCTTTGGACAGGGGGCGGGAACACTGAAGCTTTCTTT
CDR3 protein: CASSPLWTGGGNTEAFF

J gene: TRBJ2-1
clone size: .
V gene: TRBV9
D gene: TRBD2
CDR3 DNA: TGTGCCAGCAGCGCATCGGGGGGACTAGGCATCGGGCAGTTCTTC
CDR3 protein: CASSASGGLGIGQFF

J gene: TRBJ2-2
clone size: few
V gene: TRBV6-4
D gene: TRBD1
CDR3 DNA: TGTGCCAGCAGTGACTCGACAGGGGACACCGGGGAGCTGTTTTTT
CDR3 protein: CASSDSTGDTGELFF

J gene: TRBJ2-4
clone size: .
V gene: TRBV5-6
D gene: TRBD1
CDR3 DNA: TGTGCCAGCAGCGTGGACAGGGTAGTAAACATTCAGTACTTC
CDR3 protein: CASSVDRVVNIQYF

J gene: TRBJ1-5
clone size: .
V gene: TRBV28
D gene: .
CDR3 DNA: TGTGCCAGCAGCCTCCCGGGGTGGGGCAATCAGCCCCAGCATTTT
CDR3 protein: CASSLPGWGNQPQHF

J gene: TRBJ1-1
clone size: .
V gene: TRBV30
D gene: .
CDR3 DNA: TGTGCCTGGAATCGAGCCCACACTGAAGCTTTCTTT
CDR3 protein: CAWNRAHTEAFF

J gene: TRBJ1-2
clone size: .
V gene: TRBV29-1
D gene: .
CDR3 DNA: TGCAGCGCCCGGTCGGGATTTGACTATGGCTACACCTTC
CDR3 protein: CSARSGFDYGYTF

J gene: TRBJ1-1
clone size: once
V gene: TRBV5-1
D gene: .
CDR3 DNA: TGCGCCAGCAGCTTGGCCGGCAGGCAGGTTGAAGCTTTCTTT
CDR3 protein: CASSLAGRQVEAFF

J gene: TRBJ2-1
clone size: few
V gene: TRBV27
D gene: TRBD2
CDR3 DNA: TGTGCCAGCAGTTTAACGCTAGCGGTTCCCTACAATGAGCAGTTCTTC
CDR3 protein: CASSLTLAVPYNEQFF

J gene: TRBJ1-5
clone size: .
V gene: TRBV27
D gene: .
CDR3 DNA: TGTGCCAGCAGTCCGTTAGACAGGAATAGCAATCAGCCCCAGCATTTT
CDR3 protein: CASSPLDRNSNQPQHF

J gene: TRBJ2-6
clone size: .
V gene: TRBV19
D gene: .
CDR3 DNA: TGTGCCAGTAGTATAATCGGGGTGAGCTCTGGGGCCAACGTCCTGACTTTC
CDR3 protein: CASSIIGVSSGANVLTF

J gene: TRBJ2-7
clone size: .
V gene: TRBV6-5
D gene: TRBD1
CDR3 DNA: TGTGCCAGCAGTTTCCGACAGGGGGTCTCCTACGAGCAGTACTTC
CDR3 protein: CASSFRQGVSYEQYF

J gene: TRBJ2-7
clone size: .
V gene: TRBV9
D gene: TRBD1
CDR3 DNA: TGTGCCAGCAGTGGGACAGGGTCTTCCTACGAGCAGTACTTC
CDR3 protein: CASSGTGSSYEQYF

J gene: TRBJ1-1
clone size: once
V gene: TRBV29-1
D gene: TRBD1
CDR3 DNA: TGCAGCGCCTTAACCGACAGGGGAAGGACTGAAGCTTTCTTT
CDR3 protein: CSALTDRGRTEAFF

J gene: TRBJ1-6
clone size: .
V gene: TRBV19
D gene: .
CDR3 DNA: TGTGCCAGTAGTATAGTCGGAGGGGATTCACCCCTCCACTTT
CDR3 protein: CASSIVGGDSPLHF

J gene: TRBJ2-7
clone size: .
V gene: TRBV7-2
D gene: TRBD1
CDR3 DNA: TGTGCCAGCAGCTTAGCCACAGGGGCCAAGCAGTACTTC
CDR3 protein: CASSLATGAKQYF

J gene: TRBJ2-7
clone size: .
V gene: TRBV5-1
D gene: TRBD2
CDR3 DNA: TGCGCCAGCAGCTTGAGTTCTAGCGGGAACGAGCAGTACTTC
CDR3 protein: CASSLSSSGNEQYF

J gene: TRBJ2-6
clone size: .
V gene: TRBV10-1
D gene: .
CDR3 DNA: TGCGCCAGCAGTGACTCTGGGGCCAACGGCCTGACTTTC
CDR3 protein: CASSDSGANGLTF

J gene: TRBJ2-4
clone size: once
V gene: TRBV2
D gene: TRBD2
CDR3 DNA: TGTGCCAGCAGCTCTAGCGGGAGCCAAAACAGTCAGTACTTC
CDR3 protein: CASSSSGSQNSQYF

J gene: TRBJ1-1
clone size: .
V gene: TRBV6-5
D gene: .
CDR3 DNA: TGTGCCAGCAGGGGGGGGCGCGTCTACACTGAAGCTTTCTTT
CDR3 protein: CASRGGRVYTEAFF

J gene: TRBJ2-5
clone size: .
V gene: TRBV9
D gene: .
CDR3 DNA: TGTGCCAGCAGCGTGGGGGGGCCGGAGACCCAGTACTTC
CDR3 protein: CASSVGGPETQYF

J gene: TRBJ2-5
clone size: .
V gene: TRBV21-1
D gene: .
CDR3 DNA: TGTGCCAATAAACCGGGACTAGCGTACCAAGAGACCCAGTACTTC
CDR3 protein: CANKPGLAYQETQYF